This T cell receptor beta chain came from a study of cytomegalovirus exposure and HLA in healthy donors. Vbeta (60) and Jbeta (13) primers were used in the PCR. Here immunoSEQ multiplex PCR was the method, and the copy in TCRdb shows in-frame clones only, minus some. The top ten clones hold around 2.6% of a sample with 100,000 to 150,000 clones, over 15% of them seen once. Points from the study as a whole: Sequencing likely caused a cluster of highly shared sequence variants. It emerged from a later analysis that several of the most significant clusters appeared to be linked to common viral pathogens. A later analysis found TCR association rates differed by HLA locus, highest for DRB1 and lowest for HLA-C.

Per germline, CDR1 SEHNR and CDR2 FQNEAQ (reference sequence). The CDR3 runs 13 residues. Germline trimming cut 6 bases from V and 3 bases from J; bases unmatched to any gene: 5. Remarks on this clone: What it binds is not known.

The chain couples TRBV7-9 to TRBJ2-7, with 7 positions matching TRBD1. Sequencing input: PBMCs. The clonotype comes from a female donor in good health and CMV-seropositive. DNA for the CDR3: TGTGCCAGCAGTCGGACAGGAAACTACGAGCAGTACTTC. This gives the protein CASSRTGNYEQYF.